These 8 T cell receptor beta chains originate from one sample sequenced in a study of T cell responses to AZD1222 COVID-19 vaccine. Data came from immunoSEQ multiplex PCR; TCRdb stores just in-frame clones and leaves some out. Here the sample spans about 94,000 clones, 88% being singletons. The sample here was peripheral blood, taken 28 days after the second AZD1222 dose. These receptors originate from an adult who received the AZD1222 COVID-19 vaccine.

The chain joins TRBV19 to TRBJ1-2, with 9 bases identical to TRBD1. The germline CDR1 and CDR2 sequences are LNHDA and SQIVND (reference sequence). The CDR3 runs to 14 residues. V lost 10 bases to trimming and J lost 3 bases; unmatched junction nucleotides: 9. Here the CDR3 reads CATDATGGDYGYTF. In DNA form, the CDR3 reads TGTGCCACCGATGCGACAGGGGGTGACTATGGCTACACCTTC.

The chain has TRBV2 and TRBJ1-6; D is uncertain. The V end lost 1 base, the J end lost 7 bases, and 11 bases lay between the germline ends. The CDR3 is 15 amino acids. The germline gives CDR1 SNHLY, CDR2 FYNNEI. Here the CDR3 DNA reads TGTGCCAGCAGTGAAGGGTTAACAGAAAATTCACCCCTCCACTTT. Translated: CASSEGLTENSPLHF.

This clone has just one count. Additional DNA sequences in this sample encode the identical CDR3. This sequence joins TRBV13 and TRBJ1-1, with D possibly being TRBD1 (5 bases). The germline V and J ends were trimmed by 5 bases and 3 bases, with 13 bases remaining between them. In germline, CDR1 is PRHDT, CDR2 FYEKMQ (reference sequence). This CDR3 comprises 14 residues. This CDR3 is CASSLLTEDTEAFF. CDR3 DNA sequence: TGTGCCAGCAGCCTACTGACAGAGGACACTGAAGCTTTCTTT.

J is TRBJ2-3 and V is TRBV30; D perhaps matches TRBD2 (7 bases). Germline CDR1 and CDR2: GTSNPN and SVGIG (reference sequence). Trimming removed 2 bases at V and 4 bases at J, with 19 bases between. The CDR3 is made up of 16 amino acids. In nucleotides, the CDR3 is TGTGCCTGGAGTCCCCCCCTGGGGGGGGCTGCAGATACGCAGTATTTT. This encodes CAWSPPLGGAADTQYF.

The chain links TRBV28 to TRBJ1-2; maybe TRBD1 (6 bases). Germline CDR1 is MDHEN and CDR2 is SYDVKM. The V and J ends lost 5 bases and 12 bases respectively, with 16 bases between them. The CDR3 runs to 12 residues. CDR3 bases: TGTGCCAGCAGTCTCGGGACAAGCGTCCACACCTTC. It yields the protein CASSLGTSVHTF.

The V call is TRBV5-1, the J call TRBJ1-4; D gene uncertain. This CDR3 contains 15 residues. Trimming pared 4 bases from V and 7 bases from J, leaving 17 bases between. The germline V gene encodes CDR1 SGHRS and CDR2 YFSETQ. CDR3 in amino acids: CASSDIFGRGEKLFF. The CDR3 DNA is TGCGCCAGCAGCGATATATTTGGTCGGGGTGAAAAACTGTTTTTT.

The chain has TRBV18 and TRBJ2-1; maybe TRBD2 (6 bases). Trimming cost V 2 bases and J 10 bases, with 12 bases left between them. Germline CDR1 and CDR2: KGHSH and LQKENI. The CDR3 extends over 13 amino acids. This CDR3 reads CASSPEKRAEQFF. In DNA, the CDR3 is TGTGCCAGCTCACCAGAGAAGCGGGCGGAGCAGTTCTTC.

The CDR3 nucleotides are TGTGCCAGCAGCCCCAGAGAGCCGAACACTGAAGCTTTCTTT. This sequence encodes CASSPREPNTEAFF. The chain recombines TRBV6-5 with TRBJ1-1; D ambiguous. The germline V gene has CDR1 MNHEY and CDR2 SVGAGI. CDR3 length: 14 residues. Trimming pared 6 bases from V and 1 base from J, leaving 12 bases between.